Listed here are 14 T cell receptor beta chains from one sample, sequenced in a study of CD4 T cells in relation to SARS-CoV-2 and coronaviruses (dated by TCRdb to about 2021). Library creation used the immunoSEQ multiplex PCR assay. What TCRdb holds here is the immuneACCESS table cut down to in-frame rearrangements. Part of the clones is not present; checked against another copy, under half of the missing clones reflect an unresolved V gene, and the others are unexplained. The sample contains nearly 30,000 clones, 76% of them found a single time. The ten biggest clones cover 14% to 15% of the sample. CD4+ T cells from unexposed donors were collected before the COVID-19 pandemic (2011-2018). The EasySep CD4+ T cell isolation kit was used to isolate CD4+ T cells once the cultures had run for under twelve days. The antigens of these receptors remain unknown. Sequencing was done on a sample of CD4+ T cells from PBMCs, cultured in vitro. The source is a human donor in good health.

The rearrangement links TRBV4-3 to TRBJ2-1, with D possibly being TRBD2 (6 bases). V shed 2 bases and J shed 1 base, with 30 bases lying between them. The CDR3 length is 22 residues. Germline lookup yields CDR1 LGHNA and CDR2 YSLEER. In DNA, the CDR3 is TGCGCCAGCAGCCAAAACACATACAGATACTCGGCGGGAAGACTTTCCTACAATGAGCAGTTCTTC. Protein: CASSQNTYRYSAGRLSYNEQFF.

The table lists this clone with a few counts. V and J are TRBV7-3 and TRBJ2-1, with D unresolved. This CDR3 is built from 13 residues. CDR1 SGHTA and CDR2 FQGTGA come from the germline V gene. Trimming shortened V by 2 bases and J by 4 bases, and 6 bases separated the two germline ends. CDR3 protein: CASSLDTYNEQFF. The CDR3 DNA reads TGTGCCAGCAGCTTAGACACTTACAATGAGCAGTTCTTC.

This sequence joins TRBV20-1 and TRBJ1-1; no firm D call. The CDR3 spans 10 residues. CDR1 DFQATT and CDR2 SNEGSKA come from the germline V gene (reference sequence). The ends were cut back, 8 bases at V and 3 bases at J, with 7 bases in the middle. The CDR3 loop is CSPGDTEAFF. The CDR3 DNA sequence: TGCAGTCCCGGAGACACTGAAGCTTTCTTT.

This clone has just one count. V usage is TRBV18 and J usage is TRBJ2-4; the match to TRBD1 covers 7 bases. The CDR3 totals 16 residues. Germline V gives CDR1 KGHSH, CDR2 LQKENI. V lost 4 bases to trimming and J lost 3 bases; unmatched junction nucleotides: 9. CDR3 amino acids: CASSQRGREGKNIQYF. The CDR3, as DNA: TGTGCCAGCTCACAAAGGGGGCGTGAGGGCAAAAACATTCAGTACTTC.

V is TRBV11-2 and J is TRBJ1-1, with 10 bases identical to TRBD1. This CDR3 has 15 residues. With 5 bases clipped from V and 1 base from J, the junction kept 4 bases outside the gene matches. CDR1 and CDR2 from the germline V gene are SGHAT and FQNNGV. The CDR3 nucleotides read TGTGCCAGCAGCATCCGACAGGGGGCGAACACTGAAGCTTTCTTT. It codes for CASSIRQGANTEAFF.

The chain recombines TRBV11-3 with TRBJ2-1, with 9 bases fitting TRBD2. The CDR3 spans 14 residues. Germline V CDR1 and CDR2: SGHNT, YENEEA. V shed 0 bases and J 10 bases; nucleotides not matched to a gene: 4. CDR3 nucleotide sequence: TGTGCCAGCAGCTTAGAGGGCGGGAGGGGAGAGCAGTTCTTC. It codes for CASSLEGGRGEQFF.

V is TRBV3-1 (or the pseudogene TRBV3-2) and J is TRBJ2-5, with 10 bases that match TRBD2. Looked up from germline, CDR1 is LGHDT and CDR2 is YNNKEL (reference sequence). The ends lost 4 bases at V and 5 bases at J; junction bases unmatched: 7. The CDR3 consists of 15 residues. This CDR3 is CASSPPGTSVETQYF. The CDR3 DNA reads TGTGCCAGCAGCCCACCGGGGACTAGCGTTGAGACCCAGTACTTC.

The V and J genes are TRBV9 and TRBJ1-5; the D gene is possibly TRBD1 (5 bases). CDR1 is SGDLS, CDR2 YYNGEE, per germline. This CDR3 comprises 15 residues. V was clipped by 2 bases and J by 6 bases, with 15 bases between them. The CDR3 nucleotides are TGTGCCAGCAGCGTCGATCCTCAGGGAAGTCAGCCCCAGCATTTT. It translates to CASSVDPQGSQPQHF.

The CDR3 region has the DNA TGTGCCAGCAGCTTAAGGGACCCGAGGGTATATGGCTACACCTTC. This translates into CASSLRDPRVYGYTF. The chain is built from TRBV7-8 and TRBJ1-2; D possibly corresponds to TRBD1 (5 bases). The V gene lost 2 bases and the J gene lost 5 bases, with 15 bases spanning the gap. This CDR3 comprises 15 residues. Looked up from germline, CDR1 is SGHVS and CDR2 is FQNEAQ.

J is TRBJ2-2 and V is TRBV7-6; D not resolved. CDR1 is SGHVS and CDR2 is FNYEAQ in the germline V gene. This CDR3 region has 15 residues. V was trimmed by 5 bases and J by 1 base, leaving 11 bases between them. CDR3 nucleotides: TGTGCCAGCAGCGTGGGCCCTCAGAACACCGGGGAGCTGTTTTTT. Its protein is CASSVGPQNTGELFF.

The chain employs TRBV6-5 and TRBJ1-2, with unresolved D. Germline CDR1 is MNHEY and CDR2 is SVGAGI. There are 13 residues in the CDR3. The ends were cut back, 7 bases at V and 8 bases at J, with 17 bases in the middle. In DNA form, the CDR3 reads TGTGCCAGCACCCCCATGGAGGGCCGGGGCTACACCTTC. The encoded protein is CASTPMEGRGYTF.

The chain's CDR3 is CASSPPGPLNEKLFF. The CDR3 bases are TGTGCCAGCAGCCCCCCGGGGCCCCTAAATGAAAAACTGTTTTTT. J is TRBJ1-4 and V is TRBV5-5, with a weak D call TRBD1 (5 bases). The CDR3 contains 15 residues. V lost 4 bases and J lost 5, with 15 bases in between. Germline V gene data show CDR1 as SGHKS and CDR2 as YYEKEE (reference sequence).

The chain carries TRBV18 and TRBJ2-1, with 8 bases fitting TRBD1. The CDR3 contains 14 residues. Germline V gene data show CDR1 as KGHSH and CDR2 as LQKENI. J was trimmed by 4 bases and V by 5 bases; bases with no gene match: 4. CDR3 residues: CASSAGQDYNEQFF. CDR3 nucleotides: TGTGCCAGCTCAGCGGGACAGGATTACAATGAGCAGTTCTTC.

This clone occurred a few times. The chain links TRBV7-2 to TRBJ2-7; tentatively, D is TRBD2 (5 bases). The V gene's germline CDR1 is SGHTA and CDR2 FQGNSA. V lost 1 base and J 7 bases, leaving 14 bases between the germline ends. The CDR3 is 14 amino acids. The CDR3 loop reads CASSLEWEMGEQYF. The CDR3 DNA sequence: TGTGCCAGCAGCTTAGAATGGGAGATGGGAGAGCAGTACTTC.